The following is a T cell receptor beta chain sequence with its context. This entry comes from a study of regulatory T cells in long-lasting Graves disease. Time point described: newly diagnosed GD, antithyroid drugs for less than 3 months. Following extraction of RNA from PBMCs, that RNA was used to make the TCR library. Germline CDR1 and CDR2: MGHRA and YSYEKL. The CDR3 is made up of 14 amino acids. Trimming stripped 2 bases from V and 1 base from J, with 8 bases between. Construction of TCR beta libraries relied on iRepertoire HTBI primers and on Arm-PCR targeting CDR3 regions. MiXCR was run by TCRdb on the multiplex PCR reads, yielding one entry per CDR3 protein. Among hundreds of thousands of distinct CDR3 sequences listed, about 16% were seen once. These data were also filed under a second study, of T cells in Graves' hyperthyroidism and ophthalmopathy.

The source material was peripheral blood mononuclear cells (PBMCs), sampled at new diagnosis, from a patient treated with antithyroid drugs. The chain links TRBV4-1 to TRBJ1-1; the D is unclear. The receptor was derived from a woman aged 35-65 years with Graves disease. CDR3 loop: CASSQMTQNTEAFF. For the CDR3, the DNA is TGCGCCAGCAGCCAAATGACCCAGAACACTGAAGCTTTCTTT.